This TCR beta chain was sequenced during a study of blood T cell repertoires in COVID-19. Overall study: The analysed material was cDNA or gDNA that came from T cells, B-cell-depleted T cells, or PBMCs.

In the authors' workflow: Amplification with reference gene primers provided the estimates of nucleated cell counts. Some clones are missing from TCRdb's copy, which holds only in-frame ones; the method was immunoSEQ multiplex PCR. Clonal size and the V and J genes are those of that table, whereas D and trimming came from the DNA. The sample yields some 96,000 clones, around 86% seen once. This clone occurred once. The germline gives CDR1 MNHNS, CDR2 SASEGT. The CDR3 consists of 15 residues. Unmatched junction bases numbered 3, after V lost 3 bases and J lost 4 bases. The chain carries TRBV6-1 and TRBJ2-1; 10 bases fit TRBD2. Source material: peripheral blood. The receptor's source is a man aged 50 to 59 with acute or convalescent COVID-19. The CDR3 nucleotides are TGTGCCAGCAGTGACGGACTAGCGGATTACAATGAGCAGTTCTTC. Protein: CASSDGLADYNEQFF.